These T cell receptor beta chains were read from a single sample in a study of cytotoxic CD8 clonotypes in ibrutinib-treated CLL. Clones were read by immunoSEQ multiplex PCR, and TCRdb kept only the in-frame ones, dropping some. The data show a few hundred thousand clones, with 80% seen just once and 6.5% to 8% held by the top ten. The starting material was PBMCs, obtained before ibrutinib treatment. Receptors were obtained from a human donor with chronic lymphocytic leukemia. CDR3s include the opening cysteine and the closing phenylalanine or tryptophan. Fields, in order: V gene, clone size, J gene, D gene, CDR3 DNA, CDR3 protein. The D gene is left open where the match is weak. The size entry is marked missing in some rows and otherwise reads once, few, many or a size class.

TRBV6-6	once	TRBJ2-7	-	TGTGCCAGCAGCTCCCCGCAGGGCTGGCCCTCCGAGCAGTACTTC	CASSSPQGWPSEQYF
TRBV28	-	TRBJ2-7	TRBD2	TGTGCCAGCAGTTTAGGACTAGCGGGAGTCCGTCACAGTATCTTC	CASSLGLAGVRHSIF
TRBV10-3	-	TRBJ2-1	-	TGTGCCATCAGTGAGTATTACAATGAGCAGTTCTTC	CAISEYYNEQFF
TRBV10-3	-	TRBJ2-7	TRBD2	TGTGCCATCAGTGAAGAAGCGGGAGGGCCGGAATCTTACGAGCAGTACTTC	CAISEEAGGPESYEQYF
TRBV15	-	TRBJ1-1	-	TGTGCCACCAGCAGAGAAAGGGTATGGACTGAAGCTTTCTTT	CATSRERVWTEAFF
TRBV11-2	-	TRBJ2-1	-	TGTGCCAGCAGCTTAGTTATCCGAAACTCCTACAATGAGCAGTTCTTC	CASSLVIRNSYNEQFF
TRBV10-3	-	TRBJ2-3	-	TGTGCCATCAGTGGGGATGGAGCAGATACGCAGTATTTT	CAISGDGADTQYF
TRBV27	few	TRBJ1-2	TRBD1	TGTGCCAGCAGTACCCAGGGGGCGAACTATGGCTACACCTTC	CASSTQGANYGYTF
TRBV29-1	-	TRBJ1-2	-	TGCAGCGTTGAACTGAACGGCTACACCTTC	CSVELNGYTF
TRBV9	-	TRBJ2-1	TRBD2	TGTGCCAGCAGCGGTCAGGGACTAGCGGTTTACAATGAGCAGTTCTTC	CASSGQGLAVYNEQFF
TRBV20-1	-	TRBJ1-1	-	TGCAGTGCGAAAGACAATTTCTTT	CSAKDNFF
TRBV30	-	TRBJ1-3	TRBD1	TGTGCCCGGGGACAGGAGTCTGGAAACACCATATATTTT	CARGQESGNTIYF
TRBV27	-	TRBJ2-7	-	TGTGCCAGCAGTTTAATCCCGGCGGGCTATTCTTTAACCTACGAGCAGTACTTC	CASSLIPAGYSLTYEQYF
TRBV7-9	-	TRBJ2-2	-	TGTGCCAGCAGCTCGGGTCCCACCGGGGAGCTGTTTTTT	CASSSGPTGELFF
TRBV7-3	-	TRBJ2-2	-	TGTGCCAGCAGCTTAACGCTACGTTCCGGGGAGCTGTTTTTT	CASSLTLRSGELFF
TRBV28	few	TRBJ2-7	-	TGTGCCAGCAGTTTAGTAGGTATCGAGCAGTACTTC	CASSLVGIEQYF
TRBV4-1	few	TRBJ1-2	-	TGCGCCAGCAGCCAGGGGCTCTATGGCTACACCTTC	CASSQGLYGYTF
TRBV5-6	-	TRBJ1-2	TRBD1	TGTGCCAGCACCGGTACAGGGGGAAAGGGCTACACCTTC	CASTGTGGKGYTF
TRBV28	-	TRBJ2-1	TRBD2	TGTGCCAGCAGTTTCGGACTAGCGGTATTTCAGCAGTTCTTC	CASSFGLAVFQQFF
TRBV18	-	TRBJ2-5	TRBD1	TGTGCCAGCTCACCGAACGGACAGGGAGGTGTGACCCAGTACTTC	CASSPNGQGGVTQYF
TRBV11-3	-	TRBJ2-1	TRBD2	TGTGCCAGCAGCCGGGGGGGTCGGAATGAGCAGTTCTTC	CASSRGGRNEQFF
TRBV5-1	-	TRBJ1-4	-	TGCGCCAGCAGCTTGGTGTGGGGAGCAACTAATGAAAAACTGTTTTTT	CASSLVWGATNEKLFF
TRBV18	-	TRBJ1-3	-	TGTGCCAGCTCATTAGCCCTCGGGACCCTCTCTGGAAACACCATATATTTT	CASSLALGTLSGNTIYF
TRBV27	-	TRBJ1-1	-	TGTGCCAGCAGTTTAGTATGGGGGGTTAACACTGAAGCTTTCTTT	CASSLVWGVNTEAFF
TRBV15	-	TRBJ2-1	TRBD2	TGTGCCACAGGAAGAGGGAGGGGTGGGGTTTGGAATGAGCAGTTCTTC	CATGRGRGGVWNEQFF
TRBV7-8	-	TRBJ2-5	TRBD2	TGTGCCAGCAGCCCCCGGGCGGGAGTTGTAGAGACCCAGTACTTC	CASSPRAGVVETQYF
TRBV6-4	-	TRBJ2-3	-	TGTGCCAGCAGTGCGGGAGACACAGATACGCAGTATTTT	CASSAGDTDTQYF
TRBV5-1	once	TRBJ1-1	TRBD1	TGCGCCAGCACACCGGGGGACAGGGACACTGAAGCTTTCTTT	CASTPGDRDTEAFF
TRBV5-6	-	TRBJ1-5	-	TGTGCCAGCAGCACCAGGTTTGGGGATCGCAATCAGCCCCAGCATTTT	CASSTRFGDRNQPQHF
TRBV19	once	TRBJ2-1	-	TGTGCCAGTAGTTTTCCATCCTCCTACAATGAGCAGTTCTTC	CASSFPSSYNEQFF
TRBV10-3	-	TRBJ2-2	-	TGTGCCATCACCGACAGGGAGGGCACCGGGGAGCTGTTTTTT	CAITDREGTGELFF
TRBV5-4	-	TRBJ2-2	-	TGTGCCAGCAGCGGGAACACCGGGGAGCTGTTTTTT	CASSGNTGELFF
TRBV15	-	TRBJ1-2	-	TGTGCCACCAGCAGAGATCCCCGGCACTATGGCTACACCTTC	CATSRDPRHYGYTF
TRBV7-6	few	TRBJ2-5	-	TGTGCCAGCAGCCTCCCCCAAGAGACCCAGTACTTC	CASSLPQETQYF
TRBV7-2	-	TRBJ1-3	TRBD1	TGTGCCAGCAGCGCCCGGACAGGATCTGGAAACACCATATATTTT	CASSARTGSGNTIYF
TRBV27	-	TRBJ2-2	-	TGTGCCAGCAGTTTCATCCTAGCGACCGGGGAGCTGTTTTTT	CASSFILATGELFF
TRBV7-2	-	TRBJ2-5	-	TGTGCCAGCAGTGGGGGGTCAGAGACCCAGTACTTC	CASSGGSETQYF
TRBV7-9	-	TRBJ2-2	-	TGTGCCAGCAGCTTACAGCGGGCAGGGGTCGGGGAGCTGTTTTTT	CASSLQRAGVGELFF
TRBV29-1	-	TRBJ2-2	-	TGCAGCGTACTGGAGACCGGGGAGCTGTTTTTT	CSVLETGELFF
TRBV25-1	-	TRBJ2-3	TRBD2	TGTGCCAGCAGTGAATCGGGACTAGCGTTGGCAGATACGCAGTATTTT	CASSESGLALADTQYF
TRBV19	-	TRBJ2-7	TRBD1	TGTGCCAGTAGCCGGGACAGGACTTTTGATGAGCAGTACTTC	CASSRDRTFDEQYF
TRBV10-3	-	TRBJ2-7	-	TGTGCCACCAGACAGGACTCCTACGAGCAGTACTTC	CATRQDSYEQYF
TRBV19	-	TRBJ2-2	-	TGTGCCAGTAGTATCATTAGCGACGCCGGGGAGCTGTTTTTT	CASSIISDAGELFF
TRBV5-4	-	TRBJ2-7	TRBD2	TGTGCCAGCAGCCCGGGGGTTAGCGGGAGGTACAACGAGCAGTACTTC	CASSPGVSGRYNEQYF
TRBV30	-	TRBJ1-2	-	TGTGCCTGGAGTAAACTCCGGGACGAAAGCTACACCTTC	CAWSKLRDESYTF
TRBV5-1	-	TRBJ2-1	-	TGCGCCAGCAGCTTGGGACTAGGAAGCAATGAGCAGTTCTTC	CASSLGLGSNEQFF
TRBV6-6	-	TRBJ2-1	TRBD2	TGTGCCAGCAGTTACAAGGGGAGCGGGGGGTTCTTC	CASSYKGSGGFF
TRBV29-1	-	TRBJ1-2	TRBD1	TGCAGCGTTCCCTCCGGGACAGGACTTAACTATGGCTACACCTTC	CSVPSGTGLNYGYTF
TRBV7-6	-	TRBJ2-2	-	TGTGCCAGCAGCTTAGCTTTCGCCCCCAGAAACACCGGGGAGCTGTTTTTT	CASSLAFAPRNTGELFF
TRBV9	-	TRBJ2-3	-	TGTGCCAGCAGCGTATCTATGATGAGTGATTCCAGCACAGATACGCAGTATTTT	CASSVSMMSDSSTDTQYF
TRBV4-2	-	TRBJ2-7	TRBD1	TGTGCCAGCAGCCCCAGGTCGGGACAGGCGAACTACGAGCAGTACTTC	CASSPRSGQANYEQYF
TRBV6-6	-	TRBJ1-2	-	TGTGCCAGCAGTCCGGGAACGGAGGGGTATGGCTACACCTTC	CASSPGTEGYGYTF
TRBV7-9	-	TRBJ2-7	-	TGTGCCAGCAGCTCCGGGTTTTCCTACGAGCAGTACTTC	CASSSGFSYEQYF
TRBV19	-	TRBJ2-4	-	TGTGCCAGTAGTGGTTCAGACCTACGCGGCATTCAGTACTTC	CASSGSDLRGIQYF
TRBV9	-	TRBJ1-2	TRBD1	TGTGCCAGCAGCGTTCTGACAGGGAGCTATGGCTACACCTTC	CASSVLTGSYGYTF